The 8 T cell receptor beta chains in this list originate from one sample, sequenced in a study of OX40 agonist ivuxolimab in advanced cancers. Here immunoSEQ multiplex PCR was the method, and the copy in TCRdb shows in-frame clones only, minus some. Of approximately 44,000 clones detected, 86% appear once; the ten largest clones hold approximately 0.37%. Specimen: CD4+ or CD8+ T cells sorted from blood, collected in a trial of the OX40 agonist ivuxolimab. The receptors were sampled from an adult with an advanced solid tumor such as melanoma, head and neck, liver or kidney cancer.

The rearrangement uses TRBV5-1 and TRBJ2-1; D is possibly TRBD1 (5 bases). The CDR3 runs to 15 residues. V lost 4 bases, J lost 0 bases, and 11 bases lay in between. Looked up from germline, CDR1 is SGHRS and CDR2 is YFSETQ. The CDR3 region is CASSQDTNSYNEQFF. DNA of the CDR3: TGCGCCAGCAGCCAGGACACTAACTCCTACAATGAGCAGTTCTTC.

V is TRBV1 and J is TRBJ1-1; the D call of TRBD1 is as the table states it, not checked on the DNA. TRBV1 is annotated as a pseudogene. This CDR3 is 14 amino acids long. DNA of the CDR3: TGCACCAGCAGCCAAGATGGGGGCTACACTGAAGCTTTCTTT. This gives the protein CTSSQDGGYTEAFF.

This clone was picked up a small number of times. The gene calls are TRBV15 and TRBJ1-5; the D is unclear. Trimming left V 0 bases short and J 11 bases short, with 14 bases between. This CDR3 comprises 14 residues. Germline lookup yields CDR1 LNHNV and CDR2 YYDKDF (reference sequence). CDR3 residues: CATSREKVSGSQHF. The CDR3 DNA sequence: TGTGCCACCAGCAGAGAGAAGGTCTCTGGGTCCCAGCATTTT.

The V call is TRBV15, the J call TRBJ2-2; D possibly corresponds to TRBD1 (6 bases). The V and J ends lost 6 bases and 1 base respectively, with 9 bases between them. Germline V gene sequence: CDR1 LNHNV, CDR2 YYDKDF (reference sequence). The CDR3 extends over 14 amino acids. The CDR3 DNA is TGTGCCACCAGTGGGGGCGGGAACACCGGGGAGCTGTTTTTT. It is translated as CATSGGGNTGELFF.

In this sample, this clone turned up a few times. V is TRBV9 and J is TRBJ2-1; a weak D match, TRBD2 (5 bases). This CDR3 has 12 amino acids. Deletions cut 4 bases from V and 6 bases from J, with 8 bases between. CDR1 is SGDLS and CDR2 is YYNGEE in the germline V gene. CDR3 amino acids: CASSTRGNEQFF. DNA for the CDR3: TGTGCCAGCAGCACCCGGGGCAATGAGCAGTTCTTC.

The rearrangement joins TRBV10-2 to TRBJ1-1; D uncertain. This CDR3 is 13 amino acids long. Germline V CDR1 and CDR2: WSHSY, SAAADI. Trimming shortened V by 6 bases and J by 1 base, and 9 bases separated the two germline ends. The CDR3 DNA sequence: TGCGCCAGCAGCGTGGATGCGAACACTGAAGCTTTCTTT. It codes for CASSVDANTEAFF.

This sequence joins TRBV7-9 and TRBJ2-5, with TRBD1 identical over 7 bases. The CDR3 loop spans 12 amino acids. From germline, CDR1 is SEHNR and CDR2 FQNEAQ (reference sequence). V was pared by 1 base and J by 13 bases, with 6 bases of the junction left unmatched. This CDR3 is CASSLGVGQLYF. The CDR3 DNA follows: TGTGCCAGCAGCTTAGGAGTGGGACAGTTGTACTTC.

The chain couples TRBV21-1 to TRBJ1-5. TRBV21-1 is a pseudogene. The CDR3 spans 13 residues. The CDR3 loop reads CASSKGRNQPQHF. The CDR3 DNA reads as TGTGCCAGCAGCAAAGGTAGAAATCAGCCCCAGCATTTT.